This T cell receptor (beta chain) is drawn from a study of T cell repertoires in cytomegalovirus infection. At least ten counts were recorded for this clonotype. Its antigen is unknown. TCRdb re-called the reads with MiXCR, one entry per CDR3 protein. Altogether about 360,000 distinct CDR3 sequences are present, 15% to 20% being singletons, with the ten largest covering 8.7%. Findings of the study overall: Cumulative frequency (of public TCR beta family members) identified carriers of CMV plus the relevant HLA.

The CDR3 covers 13 residues. The germline V and J ends were trimmed by 4 bases and 6 bases, with 13 bases remaining between them. Germline-derived CDR1 and CDR2 are SGHTA and FQGNSA. The chain combines TRBV7-2 with TRBJ2-7, with D perhaps given as TRBD1 or TRBD2 (7 bases each). The receptor comes from a human donor in good health (CMV status not recorded). Some clones in this sample may be carry-over from other donors' samples. Sequencing was done on a sample of PBMCs. The CDR3 DNA reads as TGTGCCAGCAGCTCCCAGGGGGGGGCCGAGCAGTACTTC. Amino acid sequence: CASSSQGGAEQYF.